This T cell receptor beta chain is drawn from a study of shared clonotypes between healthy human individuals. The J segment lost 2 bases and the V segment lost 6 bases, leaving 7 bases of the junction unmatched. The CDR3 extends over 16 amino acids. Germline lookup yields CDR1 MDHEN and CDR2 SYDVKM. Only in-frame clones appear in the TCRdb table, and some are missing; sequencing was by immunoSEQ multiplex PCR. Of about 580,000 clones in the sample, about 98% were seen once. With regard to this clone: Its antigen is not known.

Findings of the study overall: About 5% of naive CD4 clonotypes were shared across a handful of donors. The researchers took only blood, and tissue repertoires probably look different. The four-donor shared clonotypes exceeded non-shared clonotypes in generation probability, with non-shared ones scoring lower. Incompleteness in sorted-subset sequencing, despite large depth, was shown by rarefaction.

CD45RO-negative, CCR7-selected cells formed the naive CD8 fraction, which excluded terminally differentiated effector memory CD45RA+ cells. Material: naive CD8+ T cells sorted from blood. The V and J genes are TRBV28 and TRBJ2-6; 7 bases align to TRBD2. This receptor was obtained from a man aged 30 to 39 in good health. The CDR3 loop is CASSLMSGTGANVLTF. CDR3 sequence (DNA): TGTGCCAGCAGCCTCATGAGCGGGACTGGGGCCAACGTCCTGACTTTC.